This T cell receptor (beta chain) was captured by sequencing in a study of CD4 and CD8 cells across lung adenocarcinoma regions. TCRdb passed the PCR reads through MiXCR, listing each CDR3 protein once. The sample has some 20,000 distinct CDR3 sequences; 46% are singletons. Concerning this clonotype itself: The conserved phenylalanine or tryptophan is not found at the CDR3 terminus, so this likely reflects a read error. No DNA is shown, since the ends of the CDR3 on it are uncertain; the CDR3 is the one TCRdb lists.

Samples came from patients with localized non-small cell lung adenocarcinoma. The CDR3 is made up of 13 amino acids, end residues included. Germline CDR1 WSHSY, CDR2 SAAADI. The clonotype comes from a male donor with lung adenocarcinoma. The CD4 and CD8 labels of this study may be unreliable. Sequenced sample: CD4+ T cells from the margin of a lung tumor. The chain employs TRBV10-2 and TRBJ2-6. The chain's CDR3 is CATTYPGSNDQSL.